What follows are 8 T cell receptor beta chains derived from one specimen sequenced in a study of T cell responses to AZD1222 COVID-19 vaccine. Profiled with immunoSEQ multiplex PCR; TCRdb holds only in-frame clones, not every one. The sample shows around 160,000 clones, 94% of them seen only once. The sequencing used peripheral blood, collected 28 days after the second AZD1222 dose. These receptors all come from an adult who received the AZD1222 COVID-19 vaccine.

This CDR3 reads CASSLLHNYGYTF. The DNA for the CDR3 is TGTGCCAGCAGTTTACTCCATAACTATGGCTACACCTTC. V and J are TRBV12-3 or TRBV12-4 and TRBJ1-2, with D unclear. V shed 2 bases and J shed 1 base, with 5 bases lying between them. The CDR3 extends over 13 amino acids.

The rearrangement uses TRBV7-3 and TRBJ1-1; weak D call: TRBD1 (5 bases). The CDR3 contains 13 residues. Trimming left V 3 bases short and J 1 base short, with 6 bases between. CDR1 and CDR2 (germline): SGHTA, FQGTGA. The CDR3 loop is CASSLTENTEAFF. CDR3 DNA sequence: TGTGCCAGCAGCTTGACAGAGAACACTGAAGCTTTCTTT.

DNA for the CDR3: TGTGCCAGCTCGGTTCAGAAGAACACTGAAGCTTTCTTT. Translation gives CASSVQKNTEAFF. The J gene is TRBJ1-1, the V gene TRBV18; no clear D. V was pared by 6 bases and J by 1 base, with 9 bases between. Germline assignment: CDR1 KGHSH and CDR2 LQKENI. CDR3 length: 13 amino acids.

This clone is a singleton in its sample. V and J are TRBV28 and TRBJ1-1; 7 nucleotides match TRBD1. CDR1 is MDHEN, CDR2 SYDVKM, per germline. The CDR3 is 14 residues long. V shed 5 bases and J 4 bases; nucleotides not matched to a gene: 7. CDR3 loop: CASSTPDRATEAFF. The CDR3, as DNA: TGTGCCAGCAGTACCCCCGACAGGGCCACTGAAGCTTTCTTT.

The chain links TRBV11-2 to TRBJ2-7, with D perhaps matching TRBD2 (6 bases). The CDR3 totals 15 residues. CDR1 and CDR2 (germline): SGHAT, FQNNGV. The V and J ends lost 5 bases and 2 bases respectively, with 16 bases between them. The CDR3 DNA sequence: TGTGCCAGCAGCCCGGGGGTGGGGAGGACCTACGAGCAGTACTTC. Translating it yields CASSPGVGRTYEQYF.

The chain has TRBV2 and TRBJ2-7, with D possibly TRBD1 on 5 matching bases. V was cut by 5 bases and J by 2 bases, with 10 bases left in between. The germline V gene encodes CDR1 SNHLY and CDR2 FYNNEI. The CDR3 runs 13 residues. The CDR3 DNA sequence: TGTGCCAGCAGTCCAGGGAACCCCTACGAGCAGTACTTC. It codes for CASSPGNPYEQYF.

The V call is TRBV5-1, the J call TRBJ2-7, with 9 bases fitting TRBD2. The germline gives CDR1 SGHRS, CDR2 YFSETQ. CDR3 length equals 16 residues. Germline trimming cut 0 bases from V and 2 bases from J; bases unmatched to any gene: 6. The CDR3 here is CASSLANSGSPYEQYF. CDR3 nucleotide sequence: TGCGCCAGCAGCTTGGCCAATAGCGGGAGTCCCTACGAGCAGTACTTC.

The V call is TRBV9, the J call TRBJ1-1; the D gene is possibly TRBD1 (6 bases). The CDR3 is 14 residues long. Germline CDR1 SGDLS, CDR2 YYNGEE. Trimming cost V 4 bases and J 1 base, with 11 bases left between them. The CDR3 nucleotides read TGTGCCAGCAGCAGTCAGACAGGGAACACTGAAGCTTTCTTT. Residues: CASSSQTGNTEAFF.